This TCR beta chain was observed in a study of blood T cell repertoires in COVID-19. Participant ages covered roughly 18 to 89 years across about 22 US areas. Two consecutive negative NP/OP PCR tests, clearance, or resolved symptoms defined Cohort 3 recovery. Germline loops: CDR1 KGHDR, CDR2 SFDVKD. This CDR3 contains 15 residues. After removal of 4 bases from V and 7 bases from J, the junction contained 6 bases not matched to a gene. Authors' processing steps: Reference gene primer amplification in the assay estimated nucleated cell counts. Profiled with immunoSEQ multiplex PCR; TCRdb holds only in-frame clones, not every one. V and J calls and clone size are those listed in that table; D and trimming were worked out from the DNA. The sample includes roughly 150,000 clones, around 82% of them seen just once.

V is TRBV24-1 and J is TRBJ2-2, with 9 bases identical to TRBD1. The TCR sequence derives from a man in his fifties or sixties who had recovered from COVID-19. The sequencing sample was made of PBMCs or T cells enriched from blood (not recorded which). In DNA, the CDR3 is TGTGCCACCAGTGAAGAGGGACAGGGCGGCGGGGAGCTGTTTTTT. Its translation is CATSEEGQGGGELFF.